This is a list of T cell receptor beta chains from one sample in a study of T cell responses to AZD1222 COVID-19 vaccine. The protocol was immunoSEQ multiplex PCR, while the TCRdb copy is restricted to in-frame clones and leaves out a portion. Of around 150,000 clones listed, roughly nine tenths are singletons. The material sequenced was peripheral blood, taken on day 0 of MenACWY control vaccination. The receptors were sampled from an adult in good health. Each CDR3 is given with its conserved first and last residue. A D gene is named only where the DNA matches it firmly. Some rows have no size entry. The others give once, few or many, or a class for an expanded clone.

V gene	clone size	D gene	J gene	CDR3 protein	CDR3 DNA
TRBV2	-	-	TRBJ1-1	CASSGDWNTEAFF	TGTGCCAGCAGTGGAGATTGGAACACTGAAGCTTTCTTT
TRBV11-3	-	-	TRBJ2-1	CASSLGTLNNEQFF	TGTGCCAGCAGCTTAGGGACCCTCAACAATGAGCAGTTCTTC
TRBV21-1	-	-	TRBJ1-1	CASSSNQGAKAFF	TGTGCCAGCAGCAGCAATCAGGGGGCTAAAGCTTTCTTT
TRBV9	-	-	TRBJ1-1	CASSVDLRGVDTEAFF	TGTGCCAGCAGCGTAGATCTTCGGGGGGTCGACACTGAAGCTTTCTTT
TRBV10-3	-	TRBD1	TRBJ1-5	CAISEFGTGGRNQPQHF	TGTGCCATCAGTGAGTTCGGGACAGGGGGCCGCAATCAGCCCCAGCATTTT
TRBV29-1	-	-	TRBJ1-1	CSVRSRGNTEAFF	TGCAGCGTTCGGTCCCGGGGAAACACTGAAGCTTTCTTT
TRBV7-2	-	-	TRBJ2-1	CASSLVPREQFF	TGTGCCAGCAGCTTAGTCCCCCGTGAGCAGTTCTTC
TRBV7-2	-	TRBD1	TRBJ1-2	CASSPGQVRGYTF	TGTGCCAGCAGCCCAGGACAGGTCCGTGGCTACACCTTC
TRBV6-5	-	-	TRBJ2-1	CASSYSFQGSNEQFF	TGTGCCAGCAGTTACTCCTTTCAGGGTAGCAATGAGCAGTTCTTC
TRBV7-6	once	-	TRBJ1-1	CASSLAQAGPNTEAFF	TGTGCCAGCAGCTTAGCGCAGGCAGGTCCGAACACTGAAGCTTTCTTT
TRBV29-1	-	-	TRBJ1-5	CSVSGSSHQPQHF	TGCAGCGTTTCAGGGTCGAGCCATCAGCCCCAGCATTTT
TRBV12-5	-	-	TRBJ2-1	CASGLDPAFAEQFF	TGTGCTAGTGGTTTGGACCCCGCGTTCGCTGAGCAGTTCTTC
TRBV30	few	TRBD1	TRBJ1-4	CAWSRQGDEKLFF	TGTGCCTGGAGCCGGCAGGGGGATGAAAAACTGTTTTTT
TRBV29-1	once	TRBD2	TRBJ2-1	CSVLGLAAFGEQFF	TGCAGCGTTCTGGGCCTAGCGGCCTTCGGTGAGCAGTTCTTC
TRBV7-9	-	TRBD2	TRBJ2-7	CASSFGLAGSYEQYF	TGTGCCAGCAGCTTCGGACTAGCGGGGTCGTACGAGCAGTACTTC
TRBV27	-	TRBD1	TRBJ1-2	CASSFYPTATGDGYTF	TGTGCCAGCAGTTTTTATCCCACGGCGACAGGGGATGGCTACACCTTC
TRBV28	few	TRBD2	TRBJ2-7	CASSSGTNNEQYF	TGTGCCAGCAGTTCGGGGACTAACAACGAGCAGTACTTC
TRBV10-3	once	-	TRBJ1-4	CAISGGTTWNEKLFF	TGTGCCATCAGTGGCGGGACAACTTGGAATGAAAAACTGTTTTTT
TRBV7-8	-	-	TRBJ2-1	CASSKNRGGMYEQFF	TGTGCCAGCAGCAAAAACAGGGGGGGAATGTATGAGCAGTTCTTC